This T cell receptor beta chain stems from a study of CD8 T cells in Susac syndrome. Notes on the study in general: Only a relatively small number of individuals were included in the TCR sequencing and HLA analysis.

About this clonotype: Its antigen is still unknown.

Random hexamers were used to reverse transcribe an amount of about 0.45 to 1 ug RNA. TCRdb reprocessed the immunoSEQ multiplex PCR reads via MiXCR and lists one record per CDR3 protein. The sample holds some 220,000 distinct CDR3 sequences, 95% seen once. Sequencing of TCR beta drew on CD8+ and CD4+ T cells from blood. CDR1 and CDR2 (germline): SGHRS, YFSETQ. This CDR3 has 14 residues. The V end lost 4 bases, the J end lost 7 bases, and 12 bases lay between the germline ends. The sequenced sample consisted of CD4+ T cells from PBMCs. This sequence joins TRBV5-1 and TRBJ1-6; D might be TRBD1 (6 bases). This TCR was sampled from a human donor with multiple sclerosis. The DNA of the CDR3 is TGCGCCAGCAGCAGAGAAGGGGGGAATTCACCCCTCCACTTT. Amino acids: CASSREGGNSPLHF.